This TCR beta chain was captured by sequencing in a study of blood T cells in healthy people across ages. PCR was performed a second time for roughly 7 to 11 cycles using a sample-barcoded 5' primer and a J-beta primer mix. Each CDR3 protein is one row after TCRdb ran MiXCR on the 5' RACE reads. The profile shows roughly 730,000 distinct CDR3 sequences, roughly 56% of them singletons. CDR3 size: 14 residues. The V end was cut by 7 bases, the J end by 6 bases, with 18 bases between. Germline V gene data show CDR1 as SNHLY and CDR2 as FYNNEI. This chain uses TRBV2 with TRBJ1-2, with D possibly matching TRBD1 (5 bases). This sequence originates from a man aged 40-50 years in good health. Sequences were obtained from blood. CDR3 in amino acids: CASKGTPKGDGYTF. As DNA, the CDR3 is TGTGCCAGCAAGGGGACCCCCAAAGGTGATGGCTACACCTTC.